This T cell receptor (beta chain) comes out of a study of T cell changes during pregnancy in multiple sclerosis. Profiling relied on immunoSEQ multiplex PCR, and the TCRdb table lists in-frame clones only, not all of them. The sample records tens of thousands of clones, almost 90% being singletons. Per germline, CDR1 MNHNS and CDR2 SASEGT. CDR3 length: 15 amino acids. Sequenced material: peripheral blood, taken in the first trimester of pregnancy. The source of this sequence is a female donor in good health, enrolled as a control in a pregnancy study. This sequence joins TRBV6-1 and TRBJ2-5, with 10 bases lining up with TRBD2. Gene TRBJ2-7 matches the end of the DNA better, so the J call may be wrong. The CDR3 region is CASSEASGGSYEQYF. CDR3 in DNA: TGTGCCAGCAGTGAAGCTAGCGGGGGGAGTTACGAGCAGTACTTC.